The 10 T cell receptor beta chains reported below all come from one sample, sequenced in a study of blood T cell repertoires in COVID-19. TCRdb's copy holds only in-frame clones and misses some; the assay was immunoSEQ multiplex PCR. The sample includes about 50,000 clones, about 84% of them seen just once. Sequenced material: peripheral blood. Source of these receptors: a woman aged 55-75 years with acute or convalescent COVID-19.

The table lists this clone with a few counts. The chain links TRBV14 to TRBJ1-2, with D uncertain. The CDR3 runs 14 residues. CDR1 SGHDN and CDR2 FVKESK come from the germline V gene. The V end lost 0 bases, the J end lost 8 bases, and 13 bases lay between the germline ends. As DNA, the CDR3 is TGTGCCAGCAGCCAAGATTTCGGAGGCGGCGGCTACACCTTC. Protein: CASSQDFGGGGYTF.

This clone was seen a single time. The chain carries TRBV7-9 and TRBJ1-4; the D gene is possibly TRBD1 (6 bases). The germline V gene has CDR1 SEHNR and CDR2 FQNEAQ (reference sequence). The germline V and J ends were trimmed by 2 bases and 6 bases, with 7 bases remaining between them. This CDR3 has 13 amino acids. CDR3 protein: CASSLWTDEKLFF. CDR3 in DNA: TGTGCCAGCAGCTTATGGACAGATGAAAAACTGTTTTTT.

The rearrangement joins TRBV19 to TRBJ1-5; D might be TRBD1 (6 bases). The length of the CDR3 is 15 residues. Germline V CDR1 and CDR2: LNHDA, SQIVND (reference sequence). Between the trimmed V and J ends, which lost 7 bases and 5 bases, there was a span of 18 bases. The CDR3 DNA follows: TGTGCCAGTACCCTACAGGGCTGGGTTGATCAGCCCCAGCATTTT. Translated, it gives CASTLQGWVDQPQHF.

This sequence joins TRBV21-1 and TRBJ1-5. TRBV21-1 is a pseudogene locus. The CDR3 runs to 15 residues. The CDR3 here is CASSKAGRVDQPQHF. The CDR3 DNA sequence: TGTGCCAGCAGCAAAGCCGGGAGGGTAGATCAGCCCCAGCATTTT.

The CDR3 nucleotides read TGTGCCAGCAGCTTGGTAACAGGGATTCTGTTTTTT. It encodes CASSLVTGILFF. The chain couples TRBV5-6 to TRBJ1-4; maybe TRBD1 (6 bases). V was trimmed by 0 bases and J by 14 bases, leaving 11 bases between them. The CDR3 extends over 12 amino acids. Germline CDR1 reads SGHDT; CDR2 reads YYEEEE.

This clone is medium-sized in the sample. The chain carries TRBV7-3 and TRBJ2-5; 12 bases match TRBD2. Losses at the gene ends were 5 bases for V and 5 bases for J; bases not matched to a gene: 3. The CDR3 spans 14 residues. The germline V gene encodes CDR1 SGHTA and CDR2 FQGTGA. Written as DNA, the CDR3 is TGTGCCAGCAGCCCCGGGACTAGCGGGGAGACCCAGTACTTC. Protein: CASSPGTSGETQYF.

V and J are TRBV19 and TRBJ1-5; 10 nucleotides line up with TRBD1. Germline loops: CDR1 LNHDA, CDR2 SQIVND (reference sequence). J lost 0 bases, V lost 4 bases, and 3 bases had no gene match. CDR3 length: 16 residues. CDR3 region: CASSTTGGNSNQPQHF. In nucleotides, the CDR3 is TGTGCCAGTAGTACGACAGGGGGCAATAGCAATCAGCCCCAGCATTTT.

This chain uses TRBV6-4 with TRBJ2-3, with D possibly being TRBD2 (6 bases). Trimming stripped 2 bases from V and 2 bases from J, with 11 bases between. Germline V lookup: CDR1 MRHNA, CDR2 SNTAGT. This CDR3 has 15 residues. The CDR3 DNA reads TGTGCCAGCAGTGACCGGGGGAGTCCCACAGATACGCAGTATTTT. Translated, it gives CASSDRGSPTDTQYF.

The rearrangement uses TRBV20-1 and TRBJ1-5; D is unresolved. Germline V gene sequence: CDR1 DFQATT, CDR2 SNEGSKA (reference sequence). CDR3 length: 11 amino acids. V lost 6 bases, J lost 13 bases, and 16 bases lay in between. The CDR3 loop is CSAQRGWSQHF. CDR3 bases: TGCAGTGCCCAACGCGGCTGGTCTCAGCATTTT.

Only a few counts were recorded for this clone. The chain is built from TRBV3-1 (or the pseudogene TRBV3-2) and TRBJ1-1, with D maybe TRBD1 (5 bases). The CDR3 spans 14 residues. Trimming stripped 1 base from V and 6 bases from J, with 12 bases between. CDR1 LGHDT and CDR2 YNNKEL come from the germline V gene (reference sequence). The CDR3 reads CASSQGRTGAEAFF. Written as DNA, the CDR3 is TGTGCCAGCAGCCAAGGGCGGACGGGGGCTGAAGCTTTCTTT.